Below, one T cell receptor beta chain is given with its context. Its antigen remains unidentified. Germline CDR1 and CDR2: SGHAT and FQNNGV. With 6 bases removed from V and 8 bases from J, the gap between germline ends came to 8 bases. This CDR3 is 12 amino acids long. UMIs were added to TCR cDNA along with a universal primer site when it was made by 5'RACE template switching. MiXCR, run by TCRdb on the 5' RACE reads, gives a single entry per CDR3 protein. Of about 220,000 distinct CDR3 sequences in the sample, more than 3% are singletons; the top ten hold 3.2%. This sample is part of a study of T cells after yellow fever vaccination. Overall study results and limits: Though weaker, the secondary response peaked faster, on day 5 versus 15.

The TCR sequence derives from a man younger than 30 who received the YFV17D yellow fever vaccine. The V and J genes are TRBV11-2 and TRBJ1-6; D call uncertain. Sequencing used CD4+ T cells sorted from PBMCs, obtained 10 days after the yellow fever booster vaccination. CDR3 bases: TGTGCCAGCAGTTTTATTTATTCACCCCTCCACTTT. It translates to CASSFIYSPLHF.